What follows are 23 T cell receptor beta chains derived from one specimen sequenced in a study of T-cell reconstitution after alpha-beta-depleted transplantation in children. It was with unique molecular identifiers that the TCRbeta library was prepared. TCRdb itself ran the PCR reads through MiXCR, one entry per CDR3 protein. The table lists about 980,000 distinct CDR3 sequences, roughly 29% of them singletons. The sample consisted of PBMCs, mostly from graft donor cells, taken 360 days after TCRalphabeta/CD19-depleted stem cell transplant. These receptors were collected from a boy under two years old who had a stem cell transplant for SCID, so the T cells may come from the graft donor.

There are a few counts of this clonotype. The chain has TRBV29-1 and TRBJ2-2; D is tentatively TRBD1 or TRBD2 (5 bases each). CDR3 length: 11 residues. CDR1 is SQVTM and CDR2 is ANQGSEA in the germline V gene. V lost 7 bases to trimming and J lost 5 bases, with 8 bases between them. This CDR3 is CSAGTTGELFF. In DNA form, the CDR3 reads TGCAGCGCTGGGACGACCGGGGAGCTGTTTTTT.

This clonotype was picked up a small number of times. V gene TRBV4-1 combines with J gene TRBJ2-3, with 12 nucleotides matching TRBD2. This CDR3 is built from 17 residues. Unmatched junction bases numbered 5, after V lost 0 bases and J lost 4 bases. In germline, CDR1 is MGHRA, CDR2 YSYEKL. CDR3 coding DNA: TGCGCCAGCAGCCAAGATCCGCCTAGCGGGGGGGCAGATACGCAGTATTTT. Its translation is CASSQDPPSGGADTQYF.

The chain employs TRBV5-1 and TRBJ1-1, with D tentatively TRBD1 (5 bases). Germline V CDR1 and CDR2: SGHRS, YFSETQ. There are 14 residues in the CDR3. Trimming removed 3 bases from V and 2 bases from J, with 11 bases in between. Here the CDR3 DNA reads TGCGCCAGCAGCTCCGGGGCCTCTAACACTGAAGCTTTCTTT. Translated: CASSSGASNTEAFF.

The rearrangement links TRBV19 to TRBJ2-1, with 8 bases that match TRBD1. The CDR3 has 15 amino acids. Germline assignment: CDR1 LNHDA and CDR2 SQIVND (reference sequence). The junction had 4 bases not matched to a gene; V was cut back by 3 bases and J by 3 bases. The CDR3 region is CASSIGTGRYNEQFF. CDR3 DNA: TGTGCCAGTAGTATTGGGACAGGTCGCTACAATGAGCAGTTCTTC.

This clonotype appeared a few times. The chain has TRBV28 and TRBJ2-5, with 7 bases aligning to TRBD2. The CDR3 spans 14 residues. V lost 7 bases and J lost 3; bases outside the gene matches: 8. Per germline, CDR1 MDHEN and CDR2 SYDVKM. The CDR3 is CASTRAAGEETQYF. For the CDR3, the DNA is TGTGCCAGCACCCGAGCCGCGGGGGAAGAGACCCAGTACTTC.

The genes are TRBV15 and TRBJ2-2; the D call may be TRBD1 or TRBD2 (6 bases each). V lost 5 bases to trimming and J lost 6 bases, with 19 bases between them. Germline-derived CDR1 and CDR2 are LNHNV and YYDKDF (reference sequence). The CDR3 is 16 amino acids. CDR3 protein: CATSREGGGVPGELFF. CDR3 DNA: TGTGCCACCAGCCGCGAGGGGGGCGGGGTTCCCGGGGAGCTGTTTTTT. The complete variable domain, with remaining parts taken from reference TRBV15 and TRBJ2-2, reads DAMVIQNPRYQVTQFGKPVTLSCSQTLNHNVMYWYQQKSSQAPKLLFHYYDKDFNNEADTPDNFQSRRPNTSFCFLDIRSPGLGDTAMYLCATSREGGGVPGELFFGEGSRLTVL.

The gene calls are TRBV6-5 and TRBJ1-4, with 9 bases aligning to TRBD1. The germline V gene encodes CDR1 MNHEY and CDR2 SVGAGI. The CDR3 is made up of 15 amino acids. V was clipped by 6 bases and J by 10 bases; unmatched bases: 12. As DNA, the CDR3 is TGTGCCAGCAGCGACTCCGGGACAGGGTGGGGAAAACTGTTTTTT. It is translated as CASSDSGTGWGKLFF.

This clonotype was recorded a few times. This rearrangement joins TRBV9 to TRBJ2-5; D possibly corresponds to TRBD2 (6 bases). The V gene lost 4 bases and the J gene lost 4 bases, with 14 bases spanning the gap. Germline V CDR1 and CDR2: SGDLS, YYNGEE. The CDR3 runs 14 residues. CDR3 in DNA: TGTGCCAGCAGCCCCGGGGAGGATCGAGAGACCCAGTACTTC. It specifies CASSPGEDRETQYF. The whole variable domain, filled in from reference TRBV9 and TRBJ2-5, reads DSGVTQTPKHLITATGQRVTLRCSPRSGDLSVYWYQQSLDQGLQFLIQYYNGEERAKGNILERFSAQQFPDLHSELNLSSLELGDSALYFCASSPGEDRETQYFGPGTRLLVL.

The chain uses TRBV7-9 and TRBJ1-1, with D possibly being TRBD1 (5 bases). The CDR3 spans 16 residues. Trimming shortened V by 5 bases and J by 1 base, and 17 bases separated the two germline ends. The germline CDR1 and CDR2 sequences are SEHNR and FQNEAQ (reference sequence). This CDR3 is CASSRWLLGRNTEAFF. The DNA for the CDR3 is TGTGCCAGCAGCCGATGGCTGTTGGGGCGGAACACTGAAGCTTTCTTT.

This clonotype has more than one count but fewer than ten. In DNA form, the CDR3 reads TGCGCCAGCAGCTTGGATCCGACTAACTATGGCTACACCTTC. Its protein product is CASSLDPTNYGYTF. The chain has TRBV5-1 and TRBJ1-2; no firm D call. Per germline, CDR1 SGHRS and CDR2 YFSETQ. This CDR3 has 14 amino acids. V was cut by 0 bases and J by 0 bases, with 6 bases left in between.

The chain employs TRBV5-1 and TRBJ1-1; D ambiguous. CDR3 length equals 13 residues. Germline V gene sequence: CDR1 SGHRS, CDR2 YFSETQ. Trimming pared 0 bases from V and 6 bases from J, leaving 9 bases between. CDR3 sequence: CASSLGDIPEAFF. For the CDR3, the DNA is TGCGCCAGCAGCTTGGGGGATATCCCTGAAGCTTTCTTT.

J is TRBJ2-3 and V is TRBV15, with TRBD2 identical over 16 bases. Germline V gene data show CDR1 as LNHNV and CDR2 as YYDKDF (reference sequence). The CDR3 runs to 17 residues. V shed 0 bases and J 5 bases; nucleotides not matched to a gene: 2. DNA of the CDR3: TGTGCCACCAGCAGAGAGGGACTAGCGGGGGGGAGAGATACGCAGTATTTT. This gives the protein CATSREGLAGGRDTQYF.

The chain has TRBV4-1 and TRBJ2-1, with D perhaps TRBD2 (6 bases). The germline V gene encodes CDR1 MGHRA and CDR2 YSYEKL. Between the trimmed V and J ends, which lost 1 base and 0 bases, there was a span of 10 bases. The CDR3 contains 16 residues. The CDR3 here is CASSQGFGGSYNEQFF. CDR3 coding DNA: TGCGCCAGCAGCCAAGGGTTCGGGGGCTCCTACAATGAGCAGTTCTTC.

This clonotype has at least ten counts. The genes are TRBV30 and TRBJ2-1; TRBD2 matches at 12 bases. Trimming cost V 7 bases and J 6 bases; bases outside gene matches: 4. This CDR3 spans 13 amino acids. CDR1 and CDR2 from the germline V gene are GTSNPN and SVGIG (reference sequence). CDR3 sequence (DNA): TGTGCCTTTCTAGCGGGGGGGCGCAATGAGCAGTTCTTC. Its translation is CAFLAGGRNEQFF. Supplemented by reference TRBV30 and TRBJ2-1, the full variable domain reads SQTIHQWPATLVQPVGSPLSLECTVEGTSNPNLYWYRQAAGRGLQLLFYSVGIGQISSEVPQNLSASRPQDRQFILSSKKLLLSDSGFYLCAFLAGGRNEQFFGPGTRLTVL.

This clonotype was picked up a small number of times. The V gene is TRBV29-1, the J gene TRBJ1-1, with D possibly matching TRBD1 (6 bases). Germline V gene sequence: CDR1 SQVTM, CDR2 ANQGSEA. The CDR3 runs to 13 residues. The V end lost 6 bases, the J end lost 1 base, and 12 bases lay between the germline ends. The CDR3 is CSVRGLRNTEAFF. The CDR3 coding sequence is TGCAGCGTCCGGGGGCTTCGGAACACTGAAGCTTTCTTT.

This clonotype was observed a handful of times. The rearrangement uses TRBV9 and TRBJ2-1; 8 bases match TRBD1. The trim removed 2 bases at V and 7 bases at J, leaving 5 bases unmatched. The germline V gene encodes CDR1 SGDLS and CDR2 YYNGEE. The CDR3 has 14 amino acids. CDR3 coding DNA: TGTGCCAGCAGCGTGGGACAGGTGACGAATGAGCAGTTCTTC. Protein product: CASSVGQVTNEQFF.

This sequence joins TRBV7-6 and TRBJ1-3; 8 bases match TRBD1. The CDR3 extends over 16 amino acids. V shed 1 base and J 2 bases; nucleotides not matched to a gene: 4. Germline values: CDR1 SGHVS, CDR2 FNYEAQ. The DNA of the CDR3 is TGTGCCAGCAGCTTAGGCCCAGGGGGCCCTGGAAACACCATATATTTT. Its translation: CASSLGPGGPGNTIYF.

The chain employs TRBV2 and TRBJ2-3; D may be TRBD2 (6 bases). The germline CDR1 and CDR2 sequences are SNHLY and FYNNEI. The CDR3 runs 14 residues. V was trimmed by 7 bases and J by 8 bases, leaving 19 bases between them. CDR3 sequence reads: CASNSGRGRGTQYF. CDR3 DNA: TGTGCCAGCAACTCCGGGCGGGGTAGGGGTACGCAGTATTTT.

This clonotype was seen only once. The chain employs TRBV28 and TRBJ2-7; perhaps TRBD1 as D (5 bases). CDR3 length equals 17 residues. Germline-derived CDR1 and CDR2 are MDHEN and SYDVKM. With 5 bases removed from V and 0 bases from J, the gap between germline ends came to 20 bases. The CDR3 DNA is TGTGCCAGCAGTCCTTCGGTGAGGACAAGGAGCTCCTACGAGCAGTACTTC. Protein: CASSPSVRTRSSYEQYF.

The genes are TRBV6-2 or TRBV6-3 and TRBJ1-4; unclear D gene. The CDR3 length is 14 residues. CDR1 MNHEY and CDR2 SVGEGT come from the germline V gene. Trimming cost V 2 bases and J 8 bases, with 12 bases left between them. CDR3 in DNA: TGTGCCAGCAGTTACGAGGGTGAGGCGGAAAAACTGTTTTTT. Translating it yields CASSYEGEAEKLFF.

This clonotype has just a few counts. The rearrangement links TRBV5-5 to TRBJ1-5, with no clear D. Germline V gives CDR1 SGHKS, CDR2 YYEKEE (reference sequence). V was clipped by 0 bases and J by 5 bases, with 6 bases between them. The CDR3 loop spans 13 amino acids. CDR3 bases: TGTGCCAGCAGCTTGGGCTCGCATCAGCCCCAGCATTTT. Its protein product is CASSLGSHQPQHF.

The V call is TRBV4-2, the J call TRBJ1-4; the D is unclear. Deletions cut 1 base from V and 9 bases from J, with 21 bases between. Germline CDR1 LGHNA, CDR2 YNFKEQ. This CDR3 spans 17 amino acids. Here the CDR3 reads CASSQALGLRGGKKLFF. CDR3 DNA sequence: TGTGCCAGCAGCCAAGCCCTGGGCCTCAGAGGTGGGAAAAAACTGTTTTTT.

This clonotype appeared a few times. V and J are TRBV15 and TRBJ2-5, with 9 bases identical to TRBD1. V was pared by 0 bases and J by 5 bases, with 4 bases of the junction left unmatched. The CDR3 is 15 residues long. CDR1 is LNHNV, CDR2 YYDKDF, per germline (reference sequence). The CDR3 here is CATSRDRTGVETQYF. The CDR3 region has the DNA TGTGCCACCAGCAGAGATAGGACAGGGGTGGAGACCCAGTACTTC.